Sequencing of this T cell receptor (beta chain) was carried out in a study of regulatory and conventional T cells in RAG deficiency. Study conclusions and caveats: Patient subsets had shorter CDR3s; Omenn Treg-Tconv overlap exceeded 80%. Omenn CD25-high CD127-low cells may be activated cells, not true Tregs. Shannon entropy fell and Simpson indices rose in RAG-deficient patients.

The sorted conventional CD4+ T cells were CD25-low and CD127-high, with genomic DNA sequenced. Germline CDR1 SGHNT, CDR2 YENEEA. Trimming left V 5 bases short and J 6 bases short, with 13 bases between. This CDR3 has 14 amino acids. A word on this clone: The antigen remains undetermined.

Assay: immunoSEQ multiplex PCR; the TCRdb copy retains only in-frame clones and omits some. The table has roughly 34,000 clones, 76% seen once. The sample also formed part of further work on regulatory T cells. This second report adds: Amplification used 52 TRBV primers and 13 TRBJ primers. Regulatory T cells showed the strongest V-J pair restriction and V/J gene skewing among patient repertoires.

The TCR was taken from a human donor in good health. The sequenced sample was CD4+ effector T cells sorted from blood. V usage is TRBV11-3 and J usage is TRBJ2-2; a possible D gene is TRBD1 (8 bases). The CDR3 bases are TGTGCCAGCAGCGCACAGGGGGGGCCCGGGGAGCTGTTTTTT. Its translation: CASSAQGGPGELFF.